The sequence of this T cell receptor (beta chain) was determined in a study of response to subunit inactivated influenza vaccine. MiXCR was run by TCRdb on the RT-PCR reads, yielding one entry per CDR3 protein. Of fewer than 350,000 distinct CDR3 sequences in the sample, 21% were seen once. The V end was cut by 5 bases, the J end by 2 bases, with 6 bases between. The CDR3 covers 12 residues. Germline V gives CDR1 KGHSH, CDR2 LQKENI. A few counts support this clonotype. The antigen remains unidentified. Findings and limits, study-wide: With each seasonal influenza vaccination, the authors suggested, few new T cells are recruited.

This clonotype was sampled from a man in his fifties or sixties who received an inactivated influenza vaccine. V and J are TRBV18 and TRBJ1-2; D unclear. Sequenced here: PBMCs from blood, sampled less than 22 months after vaccination. This CDR3 is CASSANNYGYTF. The DNA for the CDR3 is TGTGCCAGCTCAGCGAACAACTATGGCTACACCTTC.